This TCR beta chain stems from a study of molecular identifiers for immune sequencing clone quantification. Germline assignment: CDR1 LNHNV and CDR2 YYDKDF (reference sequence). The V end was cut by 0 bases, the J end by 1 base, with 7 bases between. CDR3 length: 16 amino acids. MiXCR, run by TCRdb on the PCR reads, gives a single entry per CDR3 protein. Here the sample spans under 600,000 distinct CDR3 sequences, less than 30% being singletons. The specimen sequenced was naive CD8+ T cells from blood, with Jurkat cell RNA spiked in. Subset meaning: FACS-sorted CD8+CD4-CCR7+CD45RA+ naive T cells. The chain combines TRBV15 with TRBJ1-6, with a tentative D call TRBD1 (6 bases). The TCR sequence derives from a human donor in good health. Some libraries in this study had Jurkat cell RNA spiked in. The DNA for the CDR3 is TGTGCCACCAGCAGAGACAGGGGTTCCTATAATTCACCCCTCCACTTT. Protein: CATSRDRGSYNSPLHF.